This TCR beta chain came from a study of T cell repertoires in cytomegalovirus infection. Study in general: Recently identified HLA-C-restricted CMV epitopes were among the peptides used. Matching HLA type, along with CMV infection, was indicated by public TCR beta signatures. The study's findings and limits: Carriers of CMV plus the relevant HLA were identified by cumulative public TCR beta family frequency. Dominating the ex vivo response were TCR beta clonotypes that were CMV-specific and HLA-C-restricted.

The germline V and J ends were trimmed by 4 bases and 8 bases, with 18 bases remaining between them. The CDR3 covers 15 residues. The germline V gene encodes CDR1 SGHVS and CDR2 FNYEAQ. TCRdb re-analysed the reads in MiXCR, keeping a single row per CDR3 protein. The sample yields 300,000 to 400,000 distinct CDR3 sequences, about 27% seen once. A remark on this clonotype: The antigen remains undetermined.

The chain recombines TRBV7-6 with TRBJ2-1; tentatively, D is TRBD2 (5 bases). This TCR was sampled from a human donor in good health (CMV status not recorded). Some clones in this sample may be carry-over from other donors' samples. Sequences were derived from cultured PBMCs, sampled from culture after CMV antigen stimulation. In DNA form, the CDR3 reads TGTGCCAGCAGCTACACAGCGGCCCGGGTCGATGAGCAGTTCTTC. Protein sequence: CASSYTAARVDEQFF.